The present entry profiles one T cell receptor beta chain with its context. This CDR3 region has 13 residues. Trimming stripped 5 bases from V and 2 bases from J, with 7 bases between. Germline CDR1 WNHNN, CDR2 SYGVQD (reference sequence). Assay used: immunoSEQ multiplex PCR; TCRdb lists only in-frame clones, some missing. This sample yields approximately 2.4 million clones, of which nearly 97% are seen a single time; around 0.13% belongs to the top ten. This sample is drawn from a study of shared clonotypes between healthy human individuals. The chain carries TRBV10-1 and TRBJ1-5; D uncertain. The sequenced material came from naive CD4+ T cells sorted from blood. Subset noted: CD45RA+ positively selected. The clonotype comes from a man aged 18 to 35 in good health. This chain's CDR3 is CASSNIRNQPQHF. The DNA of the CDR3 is TGCGCCAGCAGTAATATCCGCAATCAGCCCCAGCATTTT.